This entry lists 12 T cell receptor beta chains sequenced from one sample in a study of glioma-infiltrating T cells. TCR alpha and beta CDR3 regions were amplified from RNA using iRepertoire nested multiplex PCR. MiXCR, applied by TCRdb to the multiplex PCR reads, yields one record per CDR3 protein. The sample lists approximately 140,000 distinct CDR3 sequences; more than 20% were seen once. The sequenced material came from glioma tissue, nonneoplastic brain tissue, or PBMCs (not recorded which). The receptors come from a human donor with low-grade glioma or glioblastoma, undergoing nonglioma brain surgery, or in good health (not recorded which).

This clonotype was counted many times. The V call is TRBV28, the J call TRBJ1-1; D might be TRBD1 (6 bases). The CDR3 has 14 amino acids. Trimming left V 6 bases short and J 5 bases short, with 16 bases between. Germline lookup yields CDR1 MDHEN and CDR2 SYDVKM. CDR3 loop: CASSASNRETEAFF. CDR3 sequence (DNA): TGTGCCAGCAGCGCTTCAAACAGGGAAACTGAAGCTTTCTTT. Full variable domain (remainder filled in from reference TRBV28 and TRBJ1-1): DVKVTQSSRYLVKRTGEKVFLECVQDMDHENMFWYRQDPGLGLRLIYFSYDVKMKEKGDIPEGYSVSREKKERFSLILESASTNQTSMYLCASSASNRETEAFFGQGTRLTVV.

V and J are TRBV7-2 and TRBJ2-5; no clear D. This CDR3 spans 15 amino acids. With 2 bases removed from V and 4 bases from J, the gap between germline ends came to 14 bases. Germline-derived CDR1 and CDR2 are SGHTA and FQGNSA. The CDR3 loop is CASSLSIRSGETQYF. CDR3 nucleotides: TGTGCCAGCAGCTTAAGTATCCGGTCGGGAGAGACCCAGTACTTC. The variable domain in full, with the rest retrieved from reference TRBV7-2 and TRBJ2-5, is GAGVSQSPSNKVTEKGKDVELRCDPISGHTALYWYRQSLGQGLEFLIYFQGNSAPDKSGLPSDRFSAERTGGSVSTLTIQRTQQEDSAVYLCASSLSIRSGETQYFGPGTRLLVL.

This clonotype was found many times. This chain connects TRBV27 to TRBJ1-2; a possible D gene is TRBD1 (5 bases). V shed 6 bases and J shed 6 bases, with 17 bases lying between them. CDR1 and CDR2 (germline): MNHEY, SMNVEV (reference sequence). The CDR3 loop spans 14 amino acids. The CDR3 DNA is TGTGCCAGCAGGACCCTAGACAGAACAAATGGCTACACCTTC. Amino acid sequence: CASRTLDRTNGYTF.

This clonotype was seen many times. The chain couples TRBV28 to TRBJ2-3; D might be TRBD1 (5 bases). There are 12 residues in the CDR3. Trimming removed 6 bases at V and 2 bases at J, with 6 bases between. Per the germline V gene, CDR1 is MDHEN and CDR2 is SYDVKM. CDR3 nucleotides: TGTGCCAGCAGACAGGTCACAGATACGCAGTATTTT. Protein: CASRQVTDTQYF.

V usage is TRBV20-1 and J usage is TRBJ1-2; D ambiguous. CDR1 and CDR2 from the germline V gene are DFQATT and SNEGSKA (reference sequence). V dropped 3 bases and J dropped 1 base, with 15 bases sitting between them. The CDR3 has 15 amino acids. CDR3 sequence (DNA): TGCAGTGCTAGTCCGAAGCCACTGATTAACTATGGCTACACCTTC. This gives the protein CSASPKPLINYGYTF.

This clonotype was detected only a few times. The chain is built from TRBV7-6 and TRBJ1-3; a possible D gene is TRBD1 (6 bases). The V and J ends lost 5 bases and 0 bases respectively, with 17 bases between them. In germline, CDR1 is SGHVS, CDR2 FNYEAQ. The CDR3 extends over 17 amino acids. DNA for the CDR3: TGTGCCAGCAGCCTTTCACCCGGGACACTCTCTGGAAACACCATATATTTT. It translates to CASSLSPGTLSGNTIYF.

This clonotype occurred a few times. This chain joins TRBV7-2 and TRBJ2-1; 9 nucleotides agree with TRBD2. CDR3 length: 19 residues. The germline V gene encodes CDR1 SGHTA and CDR2 FQGNSA. Trimming cost V 4 bases and J 1 base; bases outside gene matches: 14. CDR3 coding DNA: TGTGCCAGCAGCTCCCCCCTCTTAGCGGGGGCGGGGTCCTACAATGAGCAGTTCTTC. Encoded protein: CASSSPLLAGAGSYNEQFF.

In the case of this clonotype: The junction does not match germline at one end; this may be a read error. The chain is built from TRBV7-7 and TRBJ2-1; weak D call: TRBD1 (5 bases). The CDR3 spans 16 residues. CDR1 and CDR2 (germline): SSHAT, FNYEAQ (reference sequence). This chain's CDR3 is CASSLDRAGSYNEQFF. The DNA of the CDR3 is TGTGCTAGCAGCTTAGATCGGGCAGGGTCCTACAATGAGCAGTTCTTC.

About this clonotype itself: An end of the junction does not agree with germline; a read error may underlie this. The J gene is TRBJ1-4, the V gene TRBV11-3, with TRBD1 identical over 7 bases. The CDR3 is made up of 14 amino acids. The germline gives CDR1 SGHNT, CDR2 YENEEA. The CDR3 loop reads CASKGTAPNERLFF. In DNA, the CDR3 is TGTGCCAGCAAGGGGACAGCTCCTAATGAAAGACTGTTTTTT.

Note on this clonotype: With a much larger clone just one base away, this may be a read error. The chain uses TRBV6-1 and TRBJ1-1, with D possibly matching TRBD1 (5 bases). Trimming pared 6 bases from V and 9 bases from J, leaving 26 bases between. This CDR3 comprises 16 residues. Looked up from germline, CDR1 is MNHNS and CDR2 is SASEGT. DNA for the CDR3: TGTGCCAGCAGCAGAACTGGGGGATACGGGGGATATAAAGCTTTCTTT. As protein: CASSRTGGYGGYKAFF.

This clonotype was seen repeatedly, ten times or more. The rearrangement joins TRBV7-9 to TRBJ1-5; no firm D call. This CDR3 has 13 amino acids. V shed 2 bases and J shed 6 bases, with 8 bases lying between them. Germline-derived CDR1 and CDR2 are SEHNR and FQNEAQ (reference sequence). CDR3 in amino acids: CASSLTGSQPQHF. As DNA, the CDR3 is TGTGCCAGCAGCTTAACGGGATCTCAGCCCCAGCATTTT.

The sample holds many counts of this clonotype. The chain joins TRBV2 to TRBJ2-3; D unclear. Trimming shortened V by 4 bases and J by 3 bases, and 5 bases separated the two germline ends. The CDR3 sequence is 12 residues long. Germline-derived CDR1 and CDR2 are SNHLY and FYNNEI. The CDR3 loop is CASSVATDTQYF. The CDR3 DNA sequence: TGTGCCAGCAGTGTTGCTACAGATACGCAGTATTTT.